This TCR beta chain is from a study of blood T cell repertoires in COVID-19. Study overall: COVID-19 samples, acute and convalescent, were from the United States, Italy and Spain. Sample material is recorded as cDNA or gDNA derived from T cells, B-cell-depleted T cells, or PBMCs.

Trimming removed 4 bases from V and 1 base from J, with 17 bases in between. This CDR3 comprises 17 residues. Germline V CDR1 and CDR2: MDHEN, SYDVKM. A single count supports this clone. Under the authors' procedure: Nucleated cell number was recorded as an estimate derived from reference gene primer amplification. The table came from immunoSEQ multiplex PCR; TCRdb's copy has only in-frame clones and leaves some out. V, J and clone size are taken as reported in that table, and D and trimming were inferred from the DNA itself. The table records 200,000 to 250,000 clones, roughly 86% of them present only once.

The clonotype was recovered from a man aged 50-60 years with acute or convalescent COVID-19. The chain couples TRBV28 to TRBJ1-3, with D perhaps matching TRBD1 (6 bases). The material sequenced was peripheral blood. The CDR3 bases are TGTGCCAGCAGTTCCCAGGAAGGGGGAAGGTCTGGAAACACCATATATTTT. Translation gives CASSSQEGGRSGNTIYF.